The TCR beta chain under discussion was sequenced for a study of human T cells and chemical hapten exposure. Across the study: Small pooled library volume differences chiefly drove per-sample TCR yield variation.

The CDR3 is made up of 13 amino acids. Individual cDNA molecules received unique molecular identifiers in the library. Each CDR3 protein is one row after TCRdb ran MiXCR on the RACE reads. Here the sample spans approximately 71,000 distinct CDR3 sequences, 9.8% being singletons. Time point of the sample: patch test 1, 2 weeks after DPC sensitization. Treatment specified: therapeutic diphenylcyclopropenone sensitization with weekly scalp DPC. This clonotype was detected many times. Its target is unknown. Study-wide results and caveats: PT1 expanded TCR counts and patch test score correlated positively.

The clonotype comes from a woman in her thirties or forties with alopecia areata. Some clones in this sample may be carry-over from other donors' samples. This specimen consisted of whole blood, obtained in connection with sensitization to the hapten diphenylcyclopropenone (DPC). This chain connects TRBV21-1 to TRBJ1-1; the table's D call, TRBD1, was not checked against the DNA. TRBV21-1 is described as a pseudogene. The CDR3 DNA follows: TGTGCCAGCCCGGACAGGAGGAACACTGAAGCTTTCTTT. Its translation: CASPDRRNTEAFF.